This is a list of T cell receptor beta chains from one sample in a study of cytomegalovirus exposure and HLA in healthy donors. Measured with immunoSEQ multiplex PCR; TCRdb has only the in-frame clones, and not every one. The sample holds over 95,000 clones, approximately 69% seen once. Sequences were obtained from PBMCs. The receptors originated from a woman aged 40 to 50 in good health and CMV-seropositive. Each CDR3 is given with its conserved first and last residue. D genes are given only for firm matches. A clone size is listed for some rows: how often the clone was seen (once, few, many), or a class if it is expanded.

clone_size	d_call	v_call	j_call	cdr3_nt	cdr3_aa
-	TRBD1	TRBV14	TRBJ2-5	TGTGCCAGCAGCCTTCGGGACAGGGGATTATTAGAGACCCAGTACTTC	CASSLRDRGLLETQYF
-	TRBD2	TRBV7-2	TRBJ2-5	TGTGCCAGCAGCTTAGCCCCTAGCGGGGGCCAAGAGACCCAGTACTTC	CASSLAPSGGQETQYF
-	TRBD1	TRBV7-9	TRBJ2-7	TGTGCCAGCAGCTTCCCAGGGCAGGGGGTACGCGAGCAGTACTTC	CASSFPGQGVREQYF
few	-	TRBV14	TRBJ1-6	TGTGCCAGCAGCCGGTCGGGACATATGAATTCACCCCTCCACTTT	CASSRSGHMNSPLHF
-	-	TRBV6-1	TRBJ2-7	TGTGCCACCATTCCGACTTTTCCCGCCTACGAGCAGTACTTC	CATIPTFPAYEQYF
-	TRBD1	TRBV18	TRBJ2-5	TGTGCCAGCTCACCACCGTCTACAGGGGGCGCAAAGACCCAGTACTTC	CASSPPSTGGAKTQYF
-	TRBD1	TRBV11-3	TRBJ1-2	TGTGCCAGCAGCCGGAGCGGACAGGCGAACTATGGCTACACCTTC	CASSRSGQANYGYTF
-	-	TRBV5-6	TRBJ1-5	TGTGCCAGCAGCTTAGTAGATCAGCCCCAGCATTTT	CASSLVDQPQHF
few	-	TRBV19	TRBJ1-3	TGTGCCAGTAGTAACTTACGAGACAGCCCTCCAGGAAACACCATATATTTT	CASSNLRDSPPGNTIYF
once	TRBD1	TRBV29-1	TRBJ2-1	TGCAGCTTTGGGACAGGGGTAAATGAGCAGTTCTTC	CSFGTGVNEQFF
-	-	TRBV4-1	TRBJ2-1	TGCGCCAGCAGCCAAGAGACGGGAAGCTCCTACAATGAGCAGTTCTTC	CASSQETGSSYNEQFF
-	TRBD1	TRBV6-6	TRBJ1-1	TGTGCCAGCAGTTACCCCGGTACAGGGGACACTGAAGCTTTCTTT	CASSYPGTGDTEAFF
-	TRBD1	TRBV2	TRBJ2-7	TGTGCCAGCAGGGGGGACAGATACGAGCAGTACTTC	CASRGDRYEQYF
-	-	TRBV21-1	TRBJ2-7	TGTGCCAGCAGCAAAGTGGGGACAGGCGAGGACTACGAGCAGTACTTC	CASSKVGTGEDYEQYF
-	TRBD2	TRBV28	TRBJ2-1	TGTGCCAGCAGTTCAACCCCCTGGGGGCCGGGGGGGAATGAGCAGTTCTTC	CASSSTPWGPGGNEQFF
-	TRBD2	TRBV7-9	TRBJ2-5	TGTGCCAGCATCGCGACTAGCGGGCAGACCCAGTACTTC	CASIATSGQTQYF
once	TRBD1	TRBV6-5	TRBJ1-5	TGTGCCAGCAGTTCGGACAGGGGCCTTAATCAGCCCCAGCATTTT	CASSSDRGLNQPQHF
-	TRBD1	TRBV19	TRBJ1-1	TGTGCCAGTAGTTTAACCGGGACAGGGAATGTTGAAGCTTTCTTT	CASSLTGTGNVEAFF
-	TRBD1	TRBV30	TRBJ1-1	TGTGCCTCCTCCAGGGGGCTGAACACGAACACTGAAGCTTTCTTT	CASSRGLNTNTEAFF
-	-	TRBV5-1	TRBJ2-7	TGCGCCAGCAGCCCGGGACTTCAAATGGGAGAGCAGTACTTC	CASSPGLQMGEQYF
few	TRBD1	TRBV18	TRBJ2-1	TGTGCCAGCTCACCTCTTCCGAACAGGGGTGGCCCGAGCTCCTACAATGAGCAGTTCTTC	CASSPLPNRGGPSSYNEQFF
-	-	TRBV30	TRBJ2-6	TGTGCCTGGGACAGATCCTCTGGGGCCAACGTCCTGACTTTC	CAWDRSSGANVLTF